The entry below gives a single T cell receptor (beta chain) sequence along with its context. CDR3 length: 15 residues. CDR1 and CDR2 (germline): ENHRY, SYGVKD. V gave up 3 bases and J gave up 5 bases; unmatched junction bases: 8. This table comes from immunoSEQ multiplex PCR, and its TCRdb copy is limited to in-frame clones, with some not included. The sample lists approximately 74,000 clones; around 88% were seen once. These data belong to a study of blood T cell repertoires in COVID-19. Study as a whole: Samples representing acute and convalescent COVID-19 were sourced from the United States, Italy and Spain.

The rearrangement uses TRBV10-3 and TRBJ2-5; 8 nucleotides agree with TRBD1. The specimen sequenced was peripheral blood. This TCR derives from an elderly woman with active or convalescent COVID-19. CDR3 region: CAISETGQGSETQYF. Written as DNA, the CDR3 is TGTGCCATCAGTGAAACTGGACAGGGTTCGGAGACCCAGTACTTC.